These T cell receptor beta chains were read from a single sample in a study of vaccination and CD4 T cells after COVID-19. TCRdb reprocessed the PCR reads with MiXCR, giving one entry per CDR3 protein. This sample has about 3,300 distinct CDR3 sequences, with 76% found just once. No antigens are known for them. The sequencing sample was made of CD4+ T cells from blood, cultured in vitro. These receptors were obtained from a human donor who had recovered from COVID-19. The CDR3 runs from the conserved cysteine through the conserved F or W. A D gene is named only where the DNA matches it firmly. Clone size appears in some rows only: once, few, many, or a class for an expanded clone.

j_call	d_call	cdr3_length	clone_size	v_call	cdr3_aa	cdr3_nt
TRBJ2-5	-	14	-	TRBV7-2	CASSHGVGGETQYF	TGTGCCAGCAGCCACGGGGTTGGGGGGGAGACCCAGTACTTC
TRBJ1-2	TRBD1	13	few	TRBV9	CASSTDRGLGYTF	TGTGCCAGCAGCACTGACAGGGGGCTTGGCTACACCTTC
TRBJ2-3	-	15	-	TRBV20-1	CSAGLGSTSTDTQYF	TGCAGTGCTGGGCTCGGGTCTACTAGCACAGATACGCAGTATTTT
TRBJ1-4	-	14	-	TRBV7-2	CASSPLLGLEKLFF	TGTGCCAGCAGCCCCTTACTGGGTCTCGAAAAACTGTTTTTT
TRBJ1-6	-	12	-	TRBV2	CASREDLSPLHF	TGTGCCAGCAGGGAGGACCTTTCACCCCTCCACTTT
TRBJ2-3	-	15	-	TRBV24-1	CATSKGGLITDTQYF	TGTGCCACCAGTAAGGGGGGCCTCATCACAGATACGCAGTATTTT
TRBJ2-5	TRBD2	16	-	TRBV24-1	CATSDSGLGRQETQYF	TGTGCCACCAGTGATTCCGGACTAGGCCGCCAAGAGACCCAGTACTTC
TRBJ1-2	-	11	-	TRBV6-1	CASGINYGYTF	TGTGCCAGCGGGATAAACTATGGCTACACCTTC
TRBJ1-1	-	11	-	TRBV7-9	CASSLSWEAFF	TGTGCCAGCAGCTTATCCTGGGAGGCTTTCTTT
TRBJ1-6	-	14	-	TRBV27	CASNPAPYNSPLHF	TGTGCCAGCAATCCGGCGCCCTACAATTCACCCCTCCACTTT
TRBJ1-2	-	14	-	TRBV19	CASQGQAPPFGYTF	TGTGCCAGCCAAGGCCAGGCTCCACCTTTTGGCTACACCTTC
TRBJ2-4	TRBD2	18	-	TRBV7-9	CASSPPGLAGSAKNIQYF	TGTGCCAGCAGCCCCCCCGGACTAGCGGGGTCAGCCAAAAACATTCAGTACTTC
TRBJ2-7	TRBD1	16	-	TRBV18	CASSPPRTGRFYEQYF	TGTGCCAGCTCACCACCGCGGACAGGGCGTTTTTACGAGCAGTACTTC
TRBJ1-6	-	13	-	TRBV2	CASSEDRYVTLHF	TGTGCCAGCAGTGAAGATAGATACGTCACCCTCCACTTT
TRBJ1-1	-	12	-	TRBV7-2	CASSLVGTAAFF	TGTGCCAGCAGCTTAGTTGGGACTGCAGCTTTCTTT
TRBJ2-3	-	14	-	TRBV20-1	CSARAPSLTDTQYF	TGCAGTGCTAGAGCCCCTTCGCTCACAGATACGCAGTATTTT
TRBJ1-4	-	13	-	TRBV24-1	CATSVRTGEKLFF	TGTGCCACCAGTGTACGGACCGGCGAAAAACTGTTTTTT
TRBJ2-2	-	13	-	TRBV10-3	CAISYREAGELFF	TGTGCCATCAGCTACAGGGAGGCCGGGGAGCTGTTTTTT
TRBJ1-5	-	16	-	TRBV7-2	CASSLQGTGSNQPQHF	TGTGCCAGCAGCTTACAAGGGACGGGAAGCAATCAGCCCCAGCATTTT
TRBJ1-2	TRBD1	12	-	TRBV5-1	CASTKDRDGYTF	TGCGCCAGCACGAAGGACAGGGATGGCTACACCTTC
TRBJ1-2	-	15	-	TRBV27	CASSSRQDSIYGYTF	TGTGCCAGCAGTTCACGACAGGACTCTATCTATGGCTACACCTTC
TRBJ1-5	-	12	-	TRBV7-8	CASSANNQPQHF	TGTGCCAGCAGCGCTAACAATCAGCCCCAGCATTTT
TRBJ1-5	-	16	medium-sized	TRBV7-7	CASSSAKQGWNQPQHF	TGTGCCAGCAGCTCTGCGAAACAGGGTTGGAATCAGCCCCAGCATTTT
TRBJ1-5	TRBD1	16	large	TRBV7-3	CASSLRTGGQGQPQHF	TGTGCCAGCAGCTTAAGGACAGGGGGCCAAGGGCAGCCCCAGCATTTT
TRBJ1-2	-	14	-	TRBV25-1	CASTQSQLSGGYTF	TGTGCCAGCACCCAGTCCCAACTTAGCGGTGGCTACACCTTC
TRBJ1-2	TRBD1	13	-	TRBV11-3	CASSLGQGYGYTF	TGTGCCAGCAGCTTAGGACAGGGCTATGGCTACACCTTC
TRBJ1-2	-	11	-	TRBV6-2/TRBV6-3	CASTGFYGYTF	TGTGCCAGCACAGGGTTCTATGGCTACACCTTC
TRBJ2-3	-	16	hyperexpanded	TRBV20-1	CSARVVGARLTDTQYF	TGCAGTGCTAGAGTCGTAGGGGCGAGGCTCACAGATACGCAGTATTTT
TRBJ1-6	TRBD1	17	-	TRBV7-8	CASSPREGGVSNSPLHF	TGTGCCAGCAGCCCTCGGGAAGGGGGCGTAAGTAATTCACCCCTCCACTTT
TRBJ1-5	TRBD1	16	-	TRBV6-1	CASSVATGAGDQPQHF	TGTGCCAGCTCCGTCGCGACAGGGGCCGGAGATCAGCCCCAGCATTTT
TRBJ1-2	-	14	once	TRBV29-1	CSVGSGESTYGYTF	TGCAGCGTTGGATCGGGGGAGAGCACTTATGGCTACACCTTC
TRBJ1-5	-	16	-	TRBV27	CASSLLGVGGYQPQHF	TGTGCCAGCAGTTTATTGGGGGTGGGGGGGTACCAGCCCCAGCATTTT
TRBJ1-5	TRBD1	15	-	TRBV5-1	CASSEQGAPGQPQHF	TGCGCCAGCAGCGAGCAGGGGGCGCCGGGTCAGCCCCAGCATTTT
TRBJ2-6	-	13	-	TRBV28	CASSLFEPPVLTF	TGTGCCAGCAGTTTATTTGAACCCCCCGTCCTGACTTTC
TRBJ2-5	TRBD2	16	-	TRBV10-3	CAISSGLAGGRETQYF	TGTGCCATCAGCTCCGGACTAGCGGGGGGGCGGGAGACCCAGTACTTC
TRBJ1-2	TRBD1	15	few	TRBV7-2	CASSLSTGGAAGYTF	TGTGCCAGCAGCTTAAGTACAGGGGGCGCCGCTGGCTACACCTTC
TRBJ1-3	TRBD1	16	once	TRBV7-2	CASSPGQVQSGNTIYF	TGTGCCAGCAGCCCCGGACAGGTCCAATCTGGAAACACCATATATTTT
TRBJ2-7	-	13	once	TRBV19	CASSKEGSYEQYF	TGTGCCAGTAGTAAGGAGGGGTCCTACGAGCAGTACTTC
TRBJ1-2	-	12	medium-sized	TRBV19	CASTKGTFGYTF	TGTGCCAGTACCAAAGGGACCTTTGGCTACACCTTC